These T cell receptor beta chains were read from a single sample in a study of blood T cell repertoires in COVID-19. This table comes from immunoSEQ multiplex PCR, and its TCRdb copy is limited to in-frame clones, with some not included. The sample has under 130,000 clones; 81% are singletons. The sequencing input was peripheral blood. Receptors originate from a man aged 80 or over with acute or convalescent COVID-19. CDR3s include the opening cysteine and the closing phenylalanine or tryptophan. A D gene is named only where the DNA matches it firmly. Clone size appears in some rows only: once, few, many, or a class for an expanded clone.

DNA,CDR3,J,D,V,size
TGCGCCAGCAGCCCATCGACAGGTTCCTACGAGCAGTACTTC,CASSPSTGSYEQYF,TRBJ2-7,.,TRBV4-1,.
TGTGCCAGTAGTCTTGGTCGTCAGGGACTGACAAACTATGGCTACACCTTC,CASSLGRQGLTNYGYTF,TRBJ1-2,.,TRBV19,.
TGCGCCAGCAGCCTAGGGGTGAACACTGAAGCTTTCTTT,CASSLGVNTEAFF,TRBJ1-1,.,TRBV4-1,.
TGTGCCAGTAGTATTGGAGGGGCCTACAATGAGCAGTTCTTC,CASSIGGAYNEQFF,TRBJ2-1,.,TRBV19,few
TGTGCCAGCAGTGAAGGGAAAGGGGGCTTGGGAAGCACAGATACGCAGTATTTT,CASSEGKGGLGSTDTQYF,TRBJ2-3,TRBD1,TRBV6-1,.
TGCGCCACCAAGGACGGTTCCGGGATGAACACCGGGGAGCTGTTTTTT,CATKDGSGMNTGELFF,TRBJ2-2,.,TRBV5-1,once
TGTGCCAGCAGTTTGACAGTTAATTCACCCCTCCACTTT,CASSLTVNSPLHF,TRBJ1-6,.,TRBV12-3/TRBV12-4,few
TGTGCCAGCATCCCCCTAGCGGGAGAGTACAATGAGCAGTTCTTC,CASIPLAGEYNEQFF,TRBJ2-1,TRBD2,TRBV11-3,.
TGTGCCAGCAGTCCTGAGAGGGGGCCCTACAATCAGCCCCAGCATTTT,CASSPERGPYNQPQHF,TRBJ1-5,TRBD1,TRBV28,.
TGTGCCATTGTAACCGGGACTAGGTCCACAGATACGCAGTATTTT,CAIVTGTRSTDTQYF,TRBJ2-3,TRBD2,TRBV6-5,many
TGTGCCAGCAGCGGGACAGGGGACACTGAAGCTTTCTTT,CASSGTGDTEAFF,TRBJ1-1,TRBD1,TRBV2,.
TGTGCCAGCAGTCCACACGACAGGAGAACCCAAGAGACCCAGTACTTC,CASSPHDRRTQETQYF,TRBJ2-5,.,TRBV28,.
TGCGCCAGCAGCCCGATCATAGGGGCGCGGAACGGGGAGCTGTTTTTT,CASSPIIGARNGELFF,TRBJ2-2,.,TRBV5-1,.
TGTGCCAGCAGCCCAAGGGACAGAGGATTAGATACGCAGTATTTT,CASSPRDRGLDTQYF,TRBJ2-3,TRBD1,TRBV14,.
TGTGCCAGCAGCTCGTTAGGGGCGTCTAATGAAAAACTGTTTTTT,CASSSLGASNEKLFF,TRBJ1-4,.,TRBV11-2,.
TGTGCCAGCAGTTCCCCCTCAGGGGCGGACAATGAGCAGTTCTTC,CASSSPSGADNEQFF,TRBJ2-1,.,TRBV28,.
TGTGCCAGCAGTAGGGACTTACGACATACCGGGGAGCTGTTTTTT,CASSRDLRHTGELFF,TRBJ2-2,.,TRBV7-9,.
TGTGCCACCAGTGATCCGACAGGGGTGGCGGATCAGCCCCAGCATTTT,CATSDPTGVADQPQHF,TRBJ1-5,TRBD1,TRBV24-1,.
TGTGCCAGCAGCCTTACAGGCCATGGCTACACCTTC,CASSLTGHGYTF,TRBJ1-2,.,TRBV9,.
TGTGCCAGCATCAACGTAGCAGATACGCAGTATTTT,CASINVADTQYF,TRBJ2-3,.,TRBV7-9,.